The source of this TCR beta chain is a study of technical replicates of blood from four donors. TCRdb's copy holds only in-frame clones and misses some; the assay was immunoSEQ multiplex PCR. The sample yields around 65,000 clones, about 90% seen once. Unmatched junction bases numbered 5, after V lost 5 bases and J lost 5 bases. Germline CDR1 SGHTA, CDR2 FQGTGA. The CDR3 extends over 14 amino acids. Sequencing used PBMCs. The rearrangement uses TRBV7-3 and TRBJ2-3; 9 bases map to TRBD1. This receptor was taken from a human donor in good health. Some clones in this sample may be carry-over from other donors' samples. CDR3 DNA sequence: TGTGCCAGCAGCCCACAGGGGGCAATAGATACGCAGTATTTT. Its translation is CASSPQGAIDTQYF.